This TCR beta chain was obtained from a study of T cells in women clearing cervical HPV infection. Germline CDR1 reads DFQATT; CDR2 reads SNEGSKA (reference sequence). The CDR3 is 14 amino acids. Unmatched junction bases numbered 7, after V lost 3 bases and J lost 5 bases. As for this clone: The CDR3 goes on 3 residues after the read ends, and that part is filled in from the germline J gene.

Generated by immunoSEQ multiplex PCR, the TCRdb table keeps only in-frame clones and is missing some. Its table records about 19,000 clones. The sequence came from a woman aged 18 to 75 with a cervical HPV16 infection that either progressed to CIN3+ or cleared (not recorded which). V and J are TRBV20-1 and TRBJ1-5; TRBD1 agrees at 7 bases. Sequencing was carried out using blood buffy coat. Incomplete CDR3 DNA: TGCAGTGCTAGTGCCCGGGACAGACATCAGCCC. Its translation: CSASARDRHQP. The whole CDR3 region reads CSASARDRHQPQHF.